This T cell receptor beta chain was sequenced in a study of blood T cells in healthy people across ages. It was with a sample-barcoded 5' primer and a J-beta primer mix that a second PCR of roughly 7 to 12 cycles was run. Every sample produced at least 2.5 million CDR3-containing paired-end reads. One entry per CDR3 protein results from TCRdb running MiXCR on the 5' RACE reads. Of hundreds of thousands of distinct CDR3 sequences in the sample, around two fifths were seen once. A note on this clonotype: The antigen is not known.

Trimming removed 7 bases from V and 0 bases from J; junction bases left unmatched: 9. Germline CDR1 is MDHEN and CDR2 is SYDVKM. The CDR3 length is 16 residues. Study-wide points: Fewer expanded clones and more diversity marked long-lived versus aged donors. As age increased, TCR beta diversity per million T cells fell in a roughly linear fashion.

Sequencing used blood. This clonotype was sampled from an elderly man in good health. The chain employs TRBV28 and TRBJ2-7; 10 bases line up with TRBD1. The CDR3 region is CASTTSGTGDSYEQYF. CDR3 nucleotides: TGTGCCAGCACCACGTCCGGGACAGGGGACTCCTACGAGCAGTACTTC. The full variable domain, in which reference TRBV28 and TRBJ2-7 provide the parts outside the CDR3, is DVKVTQSSRYLVKRTGEKVFLECVQDMDHENMFWYRQDPGLGLRLIYFSYDVKMKEKGDIPEGYSVSREKKERFSLILESASTNQTSMYLCASTTSGTGDSYEQYFGPGTRLTVT.